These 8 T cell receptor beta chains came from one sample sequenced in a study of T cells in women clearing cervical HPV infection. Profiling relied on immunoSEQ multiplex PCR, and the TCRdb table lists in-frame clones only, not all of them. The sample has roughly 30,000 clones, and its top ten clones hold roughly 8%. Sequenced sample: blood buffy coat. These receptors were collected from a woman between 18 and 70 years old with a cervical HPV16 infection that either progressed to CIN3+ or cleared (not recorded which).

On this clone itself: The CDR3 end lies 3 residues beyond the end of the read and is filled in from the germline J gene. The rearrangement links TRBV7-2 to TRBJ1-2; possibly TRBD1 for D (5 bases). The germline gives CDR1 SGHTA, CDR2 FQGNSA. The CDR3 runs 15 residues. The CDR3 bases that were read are TGTGCCAGCAGCTTCAGCGTCGGGTTGACAGATACC. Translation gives CASSFSVGLTDT. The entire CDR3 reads CASSFSVGLTDTYTF. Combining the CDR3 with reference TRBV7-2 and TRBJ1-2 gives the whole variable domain GAGVSQSPSNKVTEKGKDVELRCDPISGHTALYWYRQSLGQGLEFLIYFQGNSAPDKSGLPSDRFSAERTGGSVSTLTIQRTQQEDSAVYLCASSFSVGLTDTYTFGSGTRLTVV.

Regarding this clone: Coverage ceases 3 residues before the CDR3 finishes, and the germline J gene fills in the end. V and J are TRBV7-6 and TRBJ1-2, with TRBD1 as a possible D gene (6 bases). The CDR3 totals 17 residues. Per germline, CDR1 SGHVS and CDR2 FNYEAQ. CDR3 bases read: TGTGCCAGCAGCTCGGGACTAGCGGGAGGGGGTACAGATACC. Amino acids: CASSSGLAGGGTDT. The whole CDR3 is CASSSGLAGGGTDTYTF.

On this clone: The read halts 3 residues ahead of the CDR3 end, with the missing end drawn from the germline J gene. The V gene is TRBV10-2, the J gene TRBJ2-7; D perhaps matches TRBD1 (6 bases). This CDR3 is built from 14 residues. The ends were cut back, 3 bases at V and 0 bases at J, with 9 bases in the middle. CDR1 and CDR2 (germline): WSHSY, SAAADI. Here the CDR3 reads CASSDSGDSYEQYF. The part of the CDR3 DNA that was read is TGCGCCAGCAGTGATTCAGGGGACTCCTACGAG.

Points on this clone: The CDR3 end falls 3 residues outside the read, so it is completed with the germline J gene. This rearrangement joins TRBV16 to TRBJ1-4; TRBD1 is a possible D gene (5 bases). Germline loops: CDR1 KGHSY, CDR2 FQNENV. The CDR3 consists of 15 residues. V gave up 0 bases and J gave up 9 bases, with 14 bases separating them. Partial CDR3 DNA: TGTGCCAGCAGCCAATCGGGGCCGCCTGGTAAAAAA. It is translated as CASSQSGPPGKK. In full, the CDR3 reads CASSQSGPPGKKLFF.

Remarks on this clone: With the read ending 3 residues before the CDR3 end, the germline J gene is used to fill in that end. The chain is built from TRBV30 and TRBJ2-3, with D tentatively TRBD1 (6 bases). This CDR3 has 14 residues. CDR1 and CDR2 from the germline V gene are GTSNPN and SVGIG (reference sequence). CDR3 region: CAWSGTERNQPQYF. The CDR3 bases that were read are TGTGCCTGGAGTGGGACAGAACGCAATCAGCCG.

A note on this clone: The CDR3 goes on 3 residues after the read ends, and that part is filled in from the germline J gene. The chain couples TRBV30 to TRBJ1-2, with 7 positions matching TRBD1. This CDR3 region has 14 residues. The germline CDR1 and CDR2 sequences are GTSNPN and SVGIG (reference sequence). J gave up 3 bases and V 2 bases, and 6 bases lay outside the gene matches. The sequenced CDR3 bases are TGTGCCTGGAGTTTGGCCGGGACAGACTATGGC. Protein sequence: CAWSLAGTDYG. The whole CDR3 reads CAWSLAGTDYGYTF.

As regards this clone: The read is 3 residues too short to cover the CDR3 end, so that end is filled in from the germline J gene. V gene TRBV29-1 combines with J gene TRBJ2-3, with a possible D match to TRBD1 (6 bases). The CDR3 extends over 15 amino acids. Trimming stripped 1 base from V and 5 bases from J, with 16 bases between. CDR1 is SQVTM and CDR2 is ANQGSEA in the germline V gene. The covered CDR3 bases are TGCAGCGTTGAAGGAGGGGGTGCCTTAGAAGATACG. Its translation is CSVEGGGALEDT. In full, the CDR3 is CSVEGGGALEDTQYF.

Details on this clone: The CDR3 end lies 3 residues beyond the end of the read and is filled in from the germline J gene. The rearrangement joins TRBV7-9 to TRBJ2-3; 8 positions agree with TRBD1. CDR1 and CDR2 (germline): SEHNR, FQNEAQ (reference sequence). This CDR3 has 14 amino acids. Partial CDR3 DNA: TGTGCCAGCAGCTTAAGTCACAGGGGGAAGACG. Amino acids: CASSLSHRGKT. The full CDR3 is CASSLSHRGKTQYF.